This T cell receptor beta chain came from a study of blood T cell repertoires in COVID-19 (dated by TCRdb to about 2020). Regarding the study in general: Collaborator samples came from the United States, Italy and Spain and covered acute and convalescent phases of COVID-19. The prospective study material was composed of cDNA or gDNA derived from T cells, B-cell-depleted T cells, or PBMCs. Deeply sampled blood TCRbeta repertoires from subjects exposed to, actively infected with, or recovered from COVID-19 were included in the dataset. The repertoires were released in a freely available public database intended as a resource for research on the immune response to SARS-CoV-2. Samples came from the ongoing ImmuneRACE study (first 160 participants) plus 1,254 subjects from 6 global collaborators. The sample metadata nearly always contained a de-identified subject ID, COVID-19 status, age in years and sex. Where available, HLA class I and class II types were taken from metadata supplied by the sample provider and were not determined by assay-based typing. What the research found in general, with its limitations: The amount of clinical and demographic metadata varied by source and participant and was provided uncurated.

TCRbeta CDR3 regions were amplified from genomic DNA by means of the immunoSEQ Assay, a bias-controlled multiplex PCR. The study's processing was this. The number of nucleated cells in each sample was estimated from the amplification of reference gene primers within the assay. Sequence reads were collapsed and filtered to measure the absolute abundance of every unique TCRbeta CDR3 rearrangement. For each sample, productive Simpson clonality was calculated by taking the square root of Simpson's diversity index across productive rearrangements. Held by TCRdb, this immuneACCESS table contains in-frame sequences only and omits some clones. Under half of the omission traces to an unresolved V gene where checked; the cause of the rest is unknown. V, J and clone size derive from that table, while D and trimming were established from the DNA sequence. The sample table records 150,000 to 200,000 clones; 75% to 90% of these occur just once. The ten largest clones add up to under 10% of the sample.

As concerns this clone: The clone's antigen remains unknown. No much larger clonotype is one base removed from it; base qualities were not supplied.

Trimming takes 6 bases off V and 4 bases off J; junction bases not matched to a gene: 10. The CDR3 measures 18 amino acids from cysteine to phenylalanine. Left in the record is the CDR3 DNA by itself, 54 bases read in frame from the first base. For CDR1 and CDR2, the germline V gene (reference sequence) lists MNHEY and SMNVEV. In Seattle, one collaborating source enrolled patients while the infection was active and tracked those patients longitudinally over the course of disease. Whole blood was collected in K2EDTA tubes by collaborating institutions according to the institutions' own protocols. For TCRbeta analysis, collaborator samples were shipped as frozen whole blood, as isolated PBMCs, or as DNA extracted from either sample type.

The receptor was isolated from a woman in her 70s with COVID-19, enrolled during active disease. The V gene is TRBV27 and the J gene is TRBJ2-2; TRBD2 fits 14 bases in the junction. Sequencing was performed on peripheral blood. The DNA sequence follows: TGTGCCAGCAGCCATAGACTAGCGGGAGGGCGAGGCACCGGGGAGCTGTTTTTT. The translation is CASSHRLAGGRGTGELFF.